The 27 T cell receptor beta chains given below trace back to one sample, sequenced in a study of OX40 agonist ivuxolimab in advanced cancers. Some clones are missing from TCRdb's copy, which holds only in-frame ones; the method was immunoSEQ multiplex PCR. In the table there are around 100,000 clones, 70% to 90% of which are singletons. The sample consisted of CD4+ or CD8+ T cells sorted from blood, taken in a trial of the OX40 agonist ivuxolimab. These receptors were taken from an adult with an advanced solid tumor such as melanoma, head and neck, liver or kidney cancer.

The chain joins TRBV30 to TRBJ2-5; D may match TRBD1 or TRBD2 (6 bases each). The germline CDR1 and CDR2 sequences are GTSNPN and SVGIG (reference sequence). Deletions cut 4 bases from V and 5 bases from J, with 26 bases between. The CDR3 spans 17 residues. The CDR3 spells CAWKKGTPGARGETQYF. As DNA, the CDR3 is TGTGCCTGGAAAAAAGGGACCCCGGGGGCGCGAGGCGAGACCCAGTACTTC.

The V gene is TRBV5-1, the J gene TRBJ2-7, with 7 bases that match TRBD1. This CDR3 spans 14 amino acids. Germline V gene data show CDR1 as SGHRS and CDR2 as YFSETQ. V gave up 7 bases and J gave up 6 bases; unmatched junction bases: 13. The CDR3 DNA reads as TGCGCCAGCGGACGCGGGCCTACAGGGGTCGAGCAGTACTTC. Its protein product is CASGRGPTGVEQYF. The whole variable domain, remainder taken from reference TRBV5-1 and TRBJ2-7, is KAGVTQTPRYLIKTRGQQVTLSCSPISGHRSVSWYQQTPGQGLQFLFEYFSETQRNKGNFPGRFSGRQFSNSRSEMNVSTLELGDSALYLCASGRGPTGVEQYFGPGTRLTVT.

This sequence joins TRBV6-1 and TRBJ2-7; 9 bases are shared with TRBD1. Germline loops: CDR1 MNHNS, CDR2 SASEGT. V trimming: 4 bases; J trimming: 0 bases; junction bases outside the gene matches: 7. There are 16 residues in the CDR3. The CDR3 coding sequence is TGTGCCAGCAGTGCGACAGGGGGAGGTGTCTCCTACGAGCAGTACTTC. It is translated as CASSATGGGVSYEQYF.

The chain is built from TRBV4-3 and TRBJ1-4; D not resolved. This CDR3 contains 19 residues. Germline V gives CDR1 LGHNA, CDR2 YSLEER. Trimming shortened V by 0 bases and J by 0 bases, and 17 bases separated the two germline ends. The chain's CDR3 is CASSQDFLSGSATNEKLFF. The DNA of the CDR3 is TGCGCCAGCAGCCAAGATTTTTTATCGGGATCTGCAACTAATGAAAAACTGTTTTTT.

CDR3 protein: CASSSGQGAYSEQFF. CDR3 bases: TGTGCCAGCAGCTCGGGACAGGGGGCGTACTCCGAGCAGTTCTTC. The chain couples TRBV7-2 to TRBJ2-1, with 12 bases aligning to TRBD1. Looked up from germline, CDR1 is SGHTA and CDR2 is FQGNSA. V shed 4 bases, J shed 10 bases, and the junction held 8 bases outside the gene matches. The CDR3 is 15 amino acids.

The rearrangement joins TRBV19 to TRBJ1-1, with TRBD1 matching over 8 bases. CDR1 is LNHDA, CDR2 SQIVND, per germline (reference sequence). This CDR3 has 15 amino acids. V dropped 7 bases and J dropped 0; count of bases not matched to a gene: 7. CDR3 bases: TGTGCCAGTACAGGGGGCCGGTCGATGAACACTGAAGCTTTCTTT. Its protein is CASTGGRSMNTEAFF.

In nucleotides, the CDR3 is TGTGCCAGCAGCTTGGGGGGGAACTATGGCTACACCTTC. Translating it yields CASSLGGNYGYTF. This chain connects TRBV5-4 to TRBJ1-2; a weak D match, TRBD1 (5 bases). V was trimmed by 0 bases and J by 2 bases, leaving 5 bases between them. The CDR3 has 13 residues. Germline values: CDR1 SGHNT, CDR2 YYREEE (reference sequence).

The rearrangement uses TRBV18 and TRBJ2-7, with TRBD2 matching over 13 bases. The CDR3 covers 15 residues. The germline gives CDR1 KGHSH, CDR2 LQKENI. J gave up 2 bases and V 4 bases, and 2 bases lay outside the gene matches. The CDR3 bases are TGTGCCAGCTCACGACTAGCGGGGGGAGCCTACGAGCAGTACTTC. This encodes CASSRLAGGAYEQYF.

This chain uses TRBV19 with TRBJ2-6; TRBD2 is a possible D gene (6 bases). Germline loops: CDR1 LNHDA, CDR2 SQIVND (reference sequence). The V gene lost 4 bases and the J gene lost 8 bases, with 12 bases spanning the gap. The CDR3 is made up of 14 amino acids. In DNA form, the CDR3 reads TGTGCCAGTAGTAGGTCAGGAGGGACCAACGTCCTGACTTTC. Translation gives CASSRSGGTNVLTF. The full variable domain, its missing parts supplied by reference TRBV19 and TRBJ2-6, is DGGITQSPKYLFRKEGQNVTLSCEQNLNHDAMYWYRQDPGQGLRLIYYSQIVNDFQKGDIAEGYSVSREKKESFPLTVTSAQKNPTAFYLCASSRSGGTNVLTFGAGSRLTVL.

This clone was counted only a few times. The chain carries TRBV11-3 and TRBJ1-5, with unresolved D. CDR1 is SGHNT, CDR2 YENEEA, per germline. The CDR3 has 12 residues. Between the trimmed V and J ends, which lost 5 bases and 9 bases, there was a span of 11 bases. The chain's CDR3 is CASSVGVSPQHF. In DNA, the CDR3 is TGTGCCAGCAGCGTCGGTGTCTCGCCCCAGCATTTT.

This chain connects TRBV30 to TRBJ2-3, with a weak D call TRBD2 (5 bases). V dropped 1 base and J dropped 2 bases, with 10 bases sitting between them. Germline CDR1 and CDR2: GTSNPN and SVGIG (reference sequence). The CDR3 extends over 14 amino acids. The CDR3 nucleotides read TGTGCCTGGAGTGAGGGCGGGTTCACAGATACGCAGTATTTT. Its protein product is CAWSEGGFTDTQYF. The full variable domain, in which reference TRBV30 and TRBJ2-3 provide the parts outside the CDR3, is SQTIHQWPATLVQPVGSPLSLECTVEGTSNPNLYWYRQAAGRGLQLLFYSVGIGQISSEVPQNLSASRPQDRQFILSSKKLLLSDSGFYLCAWSEGGFTDTQYFGPGTRLTVL.

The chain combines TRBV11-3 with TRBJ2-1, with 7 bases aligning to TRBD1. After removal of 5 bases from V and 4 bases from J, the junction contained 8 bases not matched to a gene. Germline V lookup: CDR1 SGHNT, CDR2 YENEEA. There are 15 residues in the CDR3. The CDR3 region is CASSPGQAEYNEQFF. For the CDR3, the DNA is TGTGCCAGCAGCCCCGGACAGGCAGAATACAATGAGCAGTTCTTC.

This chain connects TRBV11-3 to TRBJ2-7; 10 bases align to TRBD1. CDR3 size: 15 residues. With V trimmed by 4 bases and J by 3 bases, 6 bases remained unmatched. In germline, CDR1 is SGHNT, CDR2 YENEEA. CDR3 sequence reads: CASSYRTGGYYEQYF. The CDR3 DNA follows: TGTGCCAGCAGCTATCGGACAGGGGGGTACTACGAGCAGTACTTC. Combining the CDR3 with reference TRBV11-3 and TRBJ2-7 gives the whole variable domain EAGVVQSPRYKIIEKKQPVAFWCNPISGHNTLYWYLQNLGQGPELLIRYENEEAVDDSQLPKDRFSAERLKGVDSTLKIQPAELGDSAVYLCASSYRTGGYYEQYFGPGTRLTVT.

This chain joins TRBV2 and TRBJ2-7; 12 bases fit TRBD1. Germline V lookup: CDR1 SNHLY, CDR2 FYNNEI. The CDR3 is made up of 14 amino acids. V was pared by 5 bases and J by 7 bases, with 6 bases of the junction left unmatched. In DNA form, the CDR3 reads TGTGCCAGCAGTAAGGGACAGGGGGCTGAAGAGCAGTACTTC. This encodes CASSKGQGAEEQYF.

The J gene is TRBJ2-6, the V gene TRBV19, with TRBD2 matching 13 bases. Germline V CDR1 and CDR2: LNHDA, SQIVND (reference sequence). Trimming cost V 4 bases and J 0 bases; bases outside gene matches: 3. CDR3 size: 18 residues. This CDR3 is CASSKRLAGGSGANVLTF. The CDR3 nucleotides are TGTGCCAGTAGTAAGCGACTAGCGGGAGGCTCTGGGGCCAACGTCCTGACTTTC.

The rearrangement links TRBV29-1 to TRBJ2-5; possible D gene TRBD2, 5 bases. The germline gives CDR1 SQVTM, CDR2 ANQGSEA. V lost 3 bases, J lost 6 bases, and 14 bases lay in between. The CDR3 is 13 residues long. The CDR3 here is CSVDRGSQKTQYF. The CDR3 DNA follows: TGCAGCGTTGATCGAGGGAGTCAAAAGACCCAGTACTTC.

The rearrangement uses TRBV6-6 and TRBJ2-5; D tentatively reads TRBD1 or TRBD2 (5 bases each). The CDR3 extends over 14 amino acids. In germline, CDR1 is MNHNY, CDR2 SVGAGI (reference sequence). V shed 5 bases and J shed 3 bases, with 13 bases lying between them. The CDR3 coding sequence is TGTGCCAGCAGTCGCCGGGACGAGAAAGAGACCCAGTACTTC. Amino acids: CASSRRDEKETQYF.

The CDR3 loop is CASSLRRGANTEAFF. CDR3 DNA sequence: TGTGCCAGCAGCTTACGTCGGGGGGCGAACACTGAAGCTTTCTTT. The chain joins TRBV11-3 to TRBJ1-1; TRBD1 is a possible D gene (6 bases). There are 15 residues in the CDR3. The V end lost 2 bases, the J end lost 1 base, and 11 bases lay between the germline ends. Germline values: CDR1 SGHNT, CDR2 YENEEA.

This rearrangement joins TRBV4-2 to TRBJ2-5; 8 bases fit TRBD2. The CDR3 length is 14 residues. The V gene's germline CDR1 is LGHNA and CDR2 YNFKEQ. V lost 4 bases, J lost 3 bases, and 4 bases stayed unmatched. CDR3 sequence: CASSRGTSKETQYF. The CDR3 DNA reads TGTGCCAGCAGCCGAGGGACTAGTAAAGAGACCCAGTACTTC.

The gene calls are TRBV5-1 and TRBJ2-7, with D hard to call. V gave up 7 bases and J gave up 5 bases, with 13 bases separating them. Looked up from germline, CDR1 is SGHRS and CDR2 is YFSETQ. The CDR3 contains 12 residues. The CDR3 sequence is CASSTLYDEQYF. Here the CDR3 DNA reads TGCGCCAGCTCGACCCTTTACGACGAGCAGTACTTC.

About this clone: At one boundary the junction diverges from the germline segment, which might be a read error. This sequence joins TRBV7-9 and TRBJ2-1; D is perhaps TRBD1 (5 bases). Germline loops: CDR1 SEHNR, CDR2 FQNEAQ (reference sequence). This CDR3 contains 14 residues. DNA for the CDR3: TGTGCCAGCAGCCCCTGGACGGACAACAATGAACAGTTCTTC. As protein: CASSPWTDNNEQFF.

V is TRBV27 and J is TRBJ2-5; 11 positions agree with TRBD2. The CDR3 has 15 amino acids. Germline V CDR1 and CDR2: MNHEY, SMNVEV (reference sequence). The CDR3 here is CAFLAGGFPRETQYF. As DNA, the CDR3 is TGTGCGTTTCTAGCGGGAGGTTTTCCCAGGGAGACCCAGTACTTC.

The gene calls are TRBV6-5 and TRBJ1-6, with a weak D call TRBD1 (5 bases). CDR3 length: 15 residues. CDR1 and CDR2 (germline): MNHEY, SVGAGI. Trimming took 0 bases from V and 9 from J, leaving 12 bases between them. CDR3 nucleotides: TGTGCCAGCAGTTACTCGCCGGGGGTGGGTTCACCCCTCCACTTT. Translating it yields CASSYSPGVGSPLHF.

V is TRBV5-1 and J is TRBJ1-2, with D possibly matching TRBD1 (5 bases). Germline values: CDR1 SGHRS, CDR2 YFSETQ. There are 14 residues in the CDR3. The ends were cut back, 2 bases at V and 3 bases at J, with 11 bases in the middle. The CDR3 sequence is CASSLVGADYGYTF. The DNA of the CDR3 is TGCGCCAGCAGCTTAGTCGGGGCGGACTATGGCTACACCTTC.

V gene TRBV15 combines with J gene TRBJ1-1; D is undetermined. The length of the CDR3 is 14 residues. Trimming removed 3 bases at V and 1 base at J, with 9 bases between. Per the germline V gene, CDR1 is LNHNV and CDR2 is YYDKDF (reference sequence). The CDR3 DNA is TGTGCCACCAGCAGGGAGACGGAGAACACTGAAGCTTTCTTT. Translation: CATSRETENTEAFF.

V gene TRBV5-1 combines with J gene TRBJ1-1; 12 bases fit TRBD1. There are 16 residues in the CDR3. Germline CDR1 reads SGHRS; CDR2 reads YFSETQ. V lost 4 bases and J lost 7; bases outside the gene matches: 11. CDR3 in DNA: TGCGCCAGCAGCAGCCGGGACAGGGGGCGGACCAGTGAAGCTTTCTTT. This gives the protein CASSSRDRGRTSEAFF.

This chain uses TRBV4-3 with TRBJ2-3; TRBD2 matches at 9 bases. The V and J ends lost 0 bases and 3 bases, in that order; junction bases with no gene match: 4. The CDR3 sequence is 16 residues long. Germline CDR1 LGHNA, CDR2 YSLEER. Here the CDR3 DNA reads TGCGCCAGCAGCCAAGAAGGGACTAGCTGGACAGATACGCAGTATTTT. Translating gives CASSQEGTSWTDTQYF.